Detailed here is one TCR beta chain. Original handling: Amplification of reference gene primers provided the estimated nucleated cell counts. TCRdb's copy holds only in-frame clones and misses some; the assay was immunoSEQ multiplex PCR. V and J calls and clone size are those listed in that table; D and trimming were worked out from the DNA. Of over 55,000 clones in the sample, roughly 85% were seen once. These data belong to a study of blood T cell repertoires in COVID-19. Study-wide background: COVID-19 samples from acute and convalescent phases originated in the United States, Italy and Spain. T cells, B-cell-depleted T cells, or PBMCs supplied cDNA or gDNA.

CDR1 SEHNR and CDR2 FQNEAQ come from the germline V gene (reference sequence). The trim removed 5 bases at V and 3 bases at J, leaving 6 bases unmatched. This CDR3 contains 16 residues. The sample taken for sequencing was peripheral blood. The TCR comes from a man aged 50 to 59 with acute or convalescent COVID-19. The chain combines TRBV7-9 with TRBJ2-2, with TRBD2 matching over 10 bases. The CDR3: CASSPPAGGYTGELFF. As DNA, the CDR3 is TGTGCCAGCAGCCCCCCAGCGGGGGGGTACACCGGGGAGCTGTTTTTT. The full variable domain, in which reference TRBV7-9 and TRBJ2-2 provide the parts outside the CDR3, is DTGVSQNPRHKITKRGQNVTFRCDPISEHNRLYWYRQTLGQGPEFLTYFQNEAQLEKSRLLSDRFSAERPKGSFSTLEIQRTEQGDSAMYLCASSPPAGGYTGELFFGEGSRLTVL.